This T cell receptor (beta chain) was recorded in a study of blood T cell repertoires in COVID-19. This CDR3 region has 14 residues. In germline, CDR1 is SGHDN, CDR2 FVKESK. The germline V and J ends were trimmed by 0 bases and 4 bases, with 9 bases remaining between them. The table came from immunoSEQ multiplex PCR; TCRdb's copy has only in-frame clones and leaves some out. The table records approximately 240,000 clones, 80% to 95% of them present only once. Sequences were obtained from peripheral blood. This rearrangement joins TRBV14 to TRBJ1-1; no reliable D call. This clonotype was sampled from a man aged 25 to 40 with COVID-19, enrolled during active disease. CDR3 sequence: CASSQDQVATEAFF. The CDR3 bases are TGTGCCAGCAGCCAAGATCAAGTGGCCACTGAAGCTTTCTTT.